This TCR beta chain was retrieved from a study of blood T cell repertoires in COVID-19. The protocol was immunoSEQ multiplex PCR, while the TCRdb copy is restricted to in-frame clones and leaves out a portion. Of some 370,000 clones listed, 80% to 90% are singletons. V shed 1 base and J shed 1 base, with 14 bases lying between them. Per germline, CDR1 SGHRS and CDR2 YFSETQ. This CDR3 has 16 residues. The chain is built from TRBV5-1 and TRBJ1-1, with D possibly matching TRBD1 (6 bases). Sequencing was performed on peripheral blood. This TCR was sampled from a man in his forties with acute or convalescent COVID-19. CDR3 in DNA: TGCGCCAGCAGCTTGACAGGGAGGGAGTGGAACACTGAAGCTTTCTTT. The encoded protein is CASSLTGREWNTEAFF.